This T cell receptor (beta chain) came from a study of blood T cell repertoires in COVID-19. Only in-frame clones appear in the TCRdb table, and some are missing; sequencing was by immunoSEQ multiplex PCR. This sample has approximately 100,000 clones, with about 91% found just once. CDR3 length: 13 amino acids. The germline V gene encodes CDR1 MNHEY and CDR2 SMNVEV (reference sequence). The V gene lost 3 bases and the J gene lost 2 bases, with 8 bases spanning the gap. This sequence originates from a human donor in a cohort sampled during active COVID-19. The sample was peripheral blood. V and J are TRBV27 and TRBJ2-7, with D possibly matching TRBD2 (5 bases). CDR3 nucleotide sequence: TGTGCCAGCAGTTTGGGAGTAACCTACGAGCAGTACTTC. Residues: CASSLGVTYEQYF.